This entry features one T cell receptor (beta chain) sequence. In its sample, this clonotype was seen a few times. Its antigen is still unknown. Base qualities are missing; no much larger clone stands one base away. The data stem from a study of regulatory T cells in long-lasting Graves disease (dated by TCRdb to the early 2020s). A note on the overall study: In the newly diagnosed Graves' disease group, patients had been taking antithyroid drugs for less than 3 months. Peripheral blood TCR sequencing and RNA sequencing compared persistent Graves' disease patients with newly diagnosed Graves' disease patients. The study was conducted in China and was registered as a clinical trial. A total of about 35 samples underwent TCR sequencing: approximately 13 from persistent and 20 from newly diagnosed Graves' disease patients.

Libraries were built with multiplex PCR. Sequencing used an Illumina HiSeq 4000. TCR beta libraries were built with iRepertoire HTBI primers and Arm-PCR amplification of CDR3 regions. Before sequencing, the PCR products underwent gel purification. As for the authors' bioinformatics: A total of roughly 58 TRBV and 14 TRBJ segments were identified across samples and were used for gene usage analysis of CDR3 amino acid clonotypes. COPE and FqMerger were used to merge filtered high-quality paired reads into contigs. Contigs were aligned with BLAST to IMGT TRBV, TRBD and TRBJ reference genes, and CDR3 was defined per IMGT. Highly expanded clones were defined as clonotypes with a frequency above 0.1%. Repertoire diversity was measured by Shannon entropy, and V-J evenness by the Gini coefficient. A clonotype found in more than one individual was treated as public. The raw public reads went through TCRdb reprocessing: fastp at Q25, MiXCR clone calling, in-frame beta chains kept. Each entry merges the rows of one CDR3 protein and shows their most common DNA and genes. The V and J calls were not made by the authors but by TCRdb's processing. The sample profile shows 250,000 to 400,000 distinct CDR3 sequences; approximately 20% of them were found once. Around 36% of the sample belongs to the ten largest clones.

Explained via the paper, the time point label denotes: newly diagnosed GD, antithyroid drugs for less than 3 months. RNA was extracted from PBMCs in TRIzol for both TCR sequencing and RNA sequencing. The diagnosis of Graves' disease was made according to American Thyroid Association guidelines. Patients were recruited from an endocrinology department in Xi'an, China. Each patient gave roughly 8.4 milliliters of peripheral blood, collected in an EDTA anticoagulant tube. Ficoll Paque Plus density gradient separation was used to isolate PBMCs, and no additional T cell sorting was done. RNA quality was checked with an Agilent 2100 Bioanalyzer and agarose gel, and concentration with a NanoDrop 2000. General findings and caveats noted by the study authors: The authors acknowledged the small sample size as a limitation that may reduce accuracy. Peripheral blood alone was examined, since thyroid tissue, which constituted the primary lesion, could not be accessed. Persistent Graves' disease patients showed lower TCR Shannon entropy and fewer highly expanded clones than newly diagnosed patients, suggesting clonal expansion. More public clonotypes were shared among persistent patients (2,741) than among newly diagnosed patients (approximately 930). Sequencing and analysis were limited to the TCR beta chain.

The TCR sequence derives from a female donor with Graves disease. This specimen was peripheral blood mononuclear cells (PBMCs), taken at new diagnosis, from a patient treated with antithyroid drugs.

The CDR3 has the sequence CASSRSAGSSYEQYF. The sequenced DNA: TGTGCCAGCAGCCGTTCGGCGGGATCATCCTACGAGCAGTACTTC. The sequence is built from TRBV3-1 and TRBJ2-7; TRBD2 is a weak D gene call, 6 bases matching. From the germline V gene (reference sequence), CDR1 is LGHDT and CDR2 is YNNKEL. Trimming costs V 4 bases and J 1 base, and their ends lie 14 bases apart. From cysteine to phenylalanine, the CDR3 is 15 amino acids long. Of all the DNA, just the CDR3 is kept, 45 bases in frame from base 1.